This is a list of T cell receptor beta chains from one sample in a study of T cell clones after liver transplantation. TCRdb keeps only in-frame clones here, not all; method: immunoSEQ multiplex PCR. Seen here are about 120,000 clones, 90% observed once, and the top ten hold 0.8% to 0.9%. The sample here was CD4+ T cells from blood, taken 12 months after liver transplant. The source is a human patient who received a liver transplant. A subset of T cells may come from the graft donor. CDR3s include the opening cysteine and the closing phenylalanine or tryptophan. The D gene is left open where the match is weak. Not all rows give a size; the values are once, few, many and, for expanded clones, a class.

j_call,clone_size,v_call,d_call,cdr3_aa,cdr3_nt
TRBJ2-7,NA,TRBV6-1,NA,CASSESQGPIYEQYF,TGTGCCAGCAGTGAATCACAGGGTCCTATCTACGAGCAGTACTTC
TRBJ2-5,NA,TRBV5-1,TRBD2,CASSLWSSGKETQYF,TGCGCCAGCAGCTTGTGGTCTAGCGGGAAAGAGACCCAGTACTTC
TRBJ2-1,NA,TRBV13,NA,CASSAVLAQKDNEQFF,TGTGCCAGCAGCGCGGTTCTCGCGCAAAAGGACAATGAGCAGTTCTTC
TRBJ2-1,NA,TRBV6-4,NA,CASSGLRGNEQFF,TGTGCCAGCAGTGGGCTTCGGGGTAATGAGCAGTTCTTC
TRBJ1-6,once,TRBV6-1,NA,CASSPNRGGSPLHF,TGTGCCAGCAGTCCCAATCGTGGTGGTTCACCCCTCCACTTT
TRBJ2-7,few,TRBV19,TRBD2,CASSMVGTSIYEQYF,TGTGCCAGTAGTATGGTAGGGACTAGCATTTACGAGCAGTACTTC
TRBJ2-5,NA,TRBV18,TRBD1,CASSPPGQGETQYF,TGTGCCAGCTCACCCCCCGGACAGGGAGAGACCCAGTACTTC
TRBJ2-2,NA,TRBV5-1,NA,CASSLASGLANTGELFF,TGCGCCAGCAGCTTGGCGAGCGGATTAGCGAACACCGGGGAGCTGTTTTTT
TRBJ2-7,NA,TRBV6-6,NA,CASSTGAGRSYEQYF,TGTGCCAGCAGTACGGGGGCGGGAAGGTCCTACGAGCAGTACTTC
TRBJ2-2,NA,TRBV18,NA,CASSPPSGRGNTGELFF,TGTGCCAGCTCACCACCGAGCGGCAGGGGTAACACCGGGGAGCTGTTTTTT
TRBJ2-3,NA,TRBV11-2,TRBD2,CASSLVGGRYSDTQYF,TGTGCCAGCAGCTTAGTGGGCGGGAGATACTCAGATACGCAGTATTTT
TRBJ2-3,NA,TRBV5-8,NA,CASSTGFGTDTQYF,TGTGCCAGCAGCACCGGGTTCGGGACAGATACGCAGTATTTT
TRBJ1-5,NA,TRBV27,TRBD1,CATGQGASMDQPQHF,TGTGCCACCGGACAGGGGGCGTCTATGGATCAGCCCCAGCATTTT
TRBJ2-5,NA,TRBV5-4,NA,CASSPRDTQETQYF,TGTGCCAGCAGCCCCCGGGACACCCAAGAGACCCAGTACTTC
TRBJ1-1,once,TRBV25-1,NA,CASSEYAASTEAFF,TGTGCCAGCAGTGAATACGCGGCCTCCACTGAAGCTTTCTTT
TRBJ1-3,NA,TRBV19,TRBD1,CASRPGGSGNTIYF,TGTGCCAGTAGACCAGGGGGCTCCGGAAACACCATATATTTT
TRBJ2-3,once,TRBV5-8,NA,CASSINLRGFGKSTDTQYF,TGTGCCAGCAGTATAAATCTCCGCGGGTTTGGTAAGAGCACAGATACGCAGTATTTT
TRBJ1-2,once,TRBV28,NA,CASMRGDYGYTF,TGTGCCAGCATGAGGGGTGACTATGGCTACACCTTC
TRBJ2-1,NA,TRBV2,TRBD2,CASDGGAETYNEQFF,TGTGCCAGCGACGGGGGGGCGGAAACCTACAATGAGCAGTTCTTC
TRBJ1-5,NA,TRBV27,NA,CASRPLGNQPQHF,TGTGCCAGCAGACCGTTGGGCAATCAGCCCCAGCATTTT
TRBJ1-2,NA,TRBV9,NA,CASSVVFYGYTF,TGTGCCAGCAGCGTAGTATTCTATGGCTACACCTTC
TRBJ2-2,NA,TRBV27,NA,CASSPPRGWGPILVTGELFF,TGTGCCAGCAGTCCCCCCCGGGGGTGGGGGCCCATATTGGTCACCGGGGAGCTGTTTTTT
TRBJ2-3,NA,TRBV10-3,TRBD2,CAIRERLAGPEGDTQYF,TGTGCCATCAGGGAGAGACTAGCGGGCCCGGAGGGAGATACGCAGTATTTT
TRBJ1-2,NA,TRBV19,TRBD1,CASSIRDRGDYGYTF,TGTGCCAGTAGTATTAGGGACAGGGGGGACTATGGCTACACCTTC
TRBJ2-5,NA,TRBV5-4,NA,CASSPNRVNQETQYF,TGTGCCAGCAGCCCTAACAGGGTAAACCAAGAGACCCAGTACTTC
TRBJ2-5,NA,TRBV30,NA,CAWSVSGQETQYF,TGTGCCTGGAGTGTTTCAGGGCAAGAGACCCAGTACTTC
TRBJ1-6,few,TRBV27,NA,CASSADRDNSPLHF,TGTGCCAGCAGTGCGGACAGAGATAATTCACCCCTCCACTTT
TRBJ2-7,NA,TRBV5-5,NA,CASSLRGISYEQYF,TGTGCCAGCAGCTTGAGGGGAATCTCCTACGAGCAGTACTTC
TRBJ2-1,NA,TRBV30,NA,CAWSDYNEQFF,TGTGCCTGGAGTGACTACAATGAGCAGTTCTTC
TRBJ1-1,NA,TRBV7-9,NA,CASSLFSTEAFF,TGTGCCAGCAGCTTATTTTCCACTGAAGCTTTCTTT
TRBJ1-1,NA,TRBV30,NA,CAWGDTSKWAFF,TGTGCCTGGGGTGATACGAGTAAATGGGCTTTCTTT
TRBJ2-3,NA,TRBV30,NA,CAWSRQGITDTQYF,TGTGCCTGGAGTAGGCAGGGGATCACAGATACGCAGTATTTT
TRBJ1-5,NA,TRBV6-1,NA,CASSEYGGHQPQHF,TGTGCCAGCAGTGAATACGGGGGACATCAGCCCCAGCATTTT
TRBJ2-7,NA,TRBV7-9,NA,CASSHDRTYEQYF,TGTGCCAGCAGCCATGACAGAACCTACGAGCAGTACTTC
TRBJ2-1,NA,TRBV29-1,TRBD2,CSVVIAGSRYEQFF,TGCAGCGTTGTAATAGCGGGGTCGAGATATGAGCAGTTCTTC
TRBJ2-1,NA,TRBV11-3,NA,CASSWDGSSYNEQFF,TGTGCCAGCAGCTGGGACGGGAGCTCCTACAATGAGCAGTTCTTC
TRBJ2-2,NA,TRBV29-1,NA,CSVPRGGTGELFF,TGCAGCGTTCCCAGGGGAGGCACCGGGGAGCTGTTTTTT
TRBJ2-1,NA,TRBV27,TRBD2,CASSSGRASYNEQFF,TGTGCCAGCAGTAGCGGGAGGGCTTCTTACAATGAGCAGTTCTTC